One and the same sample provided the 26 T cell receptor beta chains below, sequenced in a study of blood T cell repertoires in COVID-19. Profiled with immunoSEQ multiplex PCR; TCRdb holds only in-frame clones, not every one. The data show about 89,000 clones, with 75% to 90% seen just once and about 15% held by the top ten. Sequencing was performed on peripheral blood. The receptor set was obtained from a male donor with acute or convalescent COVID-19.

V gene TRBV14 combines with J gene TRBJ1-2, with TRBD1 matching over 9 bases. This CDR3 comprises 15 residues. Trimming removed 2 bases from V and 6 bases from J; junction bases left unmatched: 7. Germline loops: CDR1 SGHDN, CDR2 FVKESK. CDR3 DNA sequence: TGTGCCAGCAGCCAATTGACAGGGGGTAGTGATGGCTACACCTTC. It translates to CASSQLTGGSDGYTF.

The V and J genes are TRBV11-1 and TRBJ1-6, with D possibly matching TRBD1 (5 bases). The V and J ends lost 1 base and 7 bases respectively, with 11 bases between them. The CDR3 runs to 15 residues. Germline assignment: CDR1 SGHAT and CDR2 FQDESV (reference sequence). The CDR3 loop reads CASSLVGLGNSPLHF. The DNA for the CDR3 is TGTGCCAGCAGCTTAGTGGGGCTTGGCAATTCACCCCTCCACTTT. Full variable domain (remainder filled in from reference TRBV11-1 and TRBJ1-6): EAEVAQSPRYKITEKSQAVAFWCDPISGHATLYWYRQILGQGPELLVQFQDESVVDDSQLPKDRFSAERLKGVDSTLKIQPAELGDSAMYLCASSLVGLGNSPLHFGNGTRLTVT.

The chain uses TRBV6-1 and TRBJ1-5; maybe TRBD1 (6 bases). Germline V gene sequence: CDR1 MNHNS, CDR2 SASEGT. Between the trimmed V and J ends, which lost 1 base and 3 bases, there was a span of 10 bases. The CDR3 totals 15 residues. The CDR3 sequence is CASSEDRAPNQPQHF. The CDR3 DNA is TGTGCCAGCAGTGAAGACAGGGCTCCCAATCAGCCCCAGCATTTT.

The CDR3 bases are TGTGCCAGTAGTATAGGAAAGGGGTGGACTGAAGCTTTCTTT. Translation gives CASSIGKGWTEAFF. This chain links TRBV19 with TRBJ1-1, with TRBD1 as a possible D gene (5 bases). Trimming removed 1 base from V and 5 bases from J, with 11 bases in between. CDR1 and CDR2 (germline): LNHDA, SQIVND (reference sequence). The CDR3 loop spans 14 amino acids. The full variable domain, rest sourced from reference TRBV19 and TRBJ1-1, is DGGITQSPKYLFRKEGQNVTLSCEQNLNHDAMYWYRQDPGQGLRLIYYSQIVNDFQKGDIAEGYSVSREKKESFPLTVTSAQKNPTAFYLCASSIGKGWTEAFFGQGTRLTVV.

The V and J genes are TRBV25-1 and TRBJ1-1; 9 bases align to TRBD1. CDR1 is MGHDK, CDR2 SYGVNS, per germline. This CDR3 region has 13 residues. Trimming removed 7 bases from V and 6 bases from J; junction bases left unmatched: 6. This chain's CDR3 is CASKRGQGAEAFF. CDR3 sequence (DNA): TGTGCCAGCAAACGGGGACAGGGCGCTGAAGCTTTCTTT.

J is TRBJ1-6 and V is TRBV28; tentative D call: TRBD1 (6 bases). The germline CDR1 and CDR2 sequences are MDHEN and SYDVKM. Trimming cost V 5 bases and J 8 bases, with 13 bases left between them. The CDR3 length is 14 residues. The chain's CDR3 is CASSRDIRDSPLHF. The CDR3 coding sequence is TGTGCCAGCAGTCGGGACATTAGGGATTCACCCCTCCACTTT.

This rearrangement joins TRBV9 to TRBJ2-5, with D perhaps matching TRBD1 (7 bases). V was trimmed by 4 bases and J by 2 bases, leaving 18 bases between them. The CDR3 has 16 residues. Germline V gives CDR1 SGDLS, CDR2 YYNGEE. CDR3 in amino acids: CASSPEGGRGQETQYF. CDR3 sequence (DNA): TGTGCCAGCAGCCCGGAGGGGGGCAGGGGGCAAGAGACCCAGTACTTC.

V usage is TRBV14 and J usage is TRBJ2-5; 14 positions match TRBD2. The germline V gene encodes CDR1 SGHDN and CDR2 FVKESK. CDR3 length: 18 residues. V shed 4 bases and J 2 bases; nucleotides not matched to a gene: 9. The CDR3 coding sequence is TGTGCCAGCAGCCGCGGACTAGCGGGGGGCTCCAGACAAGAGACCCAGTACTTC. It encodes CASSRGLAGGSRQETQYF.

The V gene is TRBV5-1, the J gene TRBJ1-6; D call uncertain. The CDR3 totals 15 residues. Trimming removed 0 bases from V and 9 bases from J, with 13 bases in between. Germline CDR1 reads SGHRS; CDR2 reads YFSETQ. The CDR3 protein is CASSLEGAALSPLHF. CDR3 DNA: TGCGCCAGCAGCTTGGAAGGAGCCGCCCTTTCACCCCTCCACTTT.

This clone was seen a handful of times. This chain uses TRBV3-1 (or the pseudogene TRBV3-2) with TRBJ2-7, with D possibly TRBD2 on 7 matching bases. From germline, CDR1 is LGHDT and CDR2 YNNKEL (reference sequence). The CDR3 runs 14 residues. Trimming shortened V by 1 base and J by 4 bases, and 11 bases separated the two germline ends. CDR3: CASSQGRGAYEQYF. The CDR3 DNA is TGTGCCAGCAGCCAAGGACGGGGGGCGTACGAGCAGTACTTC.

The V and J genes are TRBV4-2 and TRBJ1-4; perhaps TRBD1 as D (5 bases). Germline V lookup: CDR1 LGHNA, CDR2 YNFKEQ. CDR3 size: 12 residues. Trimming left V 0 bases short and J 11 bases short, with 7 bases between. The CDR3 DNA reads as TGTGCCAGCAGCCAAGATGGGGGGAAACTGTTTTTT. Protein: CASSQDGGKLFF.

The chain carries TRBV6-5 and TRBJ1-2; TRBD1 is a possible D gene (5 bases). Trimming took 0 bases from V and 4 from J, leaving 12 bases between them. Germline V gene lookup returns CDR1 MNHEY and CDR2 SVGAGI. This CDR3 spans 15 amino acids. The CDR3 DNA is TGTGCCAGCAGTTACTCGGGGCAGGGTTCCTATGGCTACACCTTC. This gives the protein CASSYSGQGSYGYTF.

The J gene is TRBJ2-7, the V gene TRBV14; a possible D gene is TRBD2 (5 bases). The CDR3 covers 14 residues. Per germline, CDR1 SGHDN and CDR2 FVKESK. Trimming removed 3 bases from V and 2 bases from J, with 11 bases in between. This chain's CDR3 is CASSHLGGPYEQYF. The CDR3, as DNA: TGTGCCAGCAGCCACCTTGGAGGCCCCTACGAGCAGTACTTC.

V gene TRBV29-1 combines with J gene TRBJ2-3; D is possibly TRBD2 (5 bases). The CDR3 has 14 amino acids. Trimming removed 4 bases at V and 2 bases at J, with 13 bases between. The germline V gene has CDR1 SQVTM and CDR2 ANQGSEA. The CDR3 DNA reads as TGCAGCGTTGTACGGGGATCCTACACAGATACGCAGTATTTT. It yields the protein CSVVRGSYTDTQYF.

The chain joins TRBV30 to TRBJ1-1, with D maybe TRBD1 (6 bases). Germline values: CDR1 GTSNPN, CDR2 SVGIG (reference sequence). This CDR3 is 13 amino acids long. Trimming took 5 bases from V and 1 from J, leaving 11 bases between them. The CDR3: CAWATGRNTEAFF. The CDR3 bases are TGTGCCTGGGCGACAGGACGGAACACTGAAGCTTTCTTT.

CDR3 region: CASSLAVRSYEQYF. The CDR3 nucleotides read TGCGCCAGCAGCTTGGCCGTCAGGTCCTACGAGCAGTACTTC. V gene TRBV5-1 combines with J gene TRBJ2-7; no clear D. The V and J ends lost 0 bases and 1 base respectively, with 8 bases between them. The germline V gene encodes CDR1 SGHRS and CDR2 YFSETQ. This CDR3 is built from 14 residues.

This clone occurred a few times. V gene TRBV3-1 (or the pseudogene TRBV3-2) combines with J gene TRBJ1-1; TRBD1 is a possible D gene (6 bases). The CDR3 contains 14 residues. CDR1 and CDR2 from the germline V gene are LGHDT and YNNKEL (reference sequence). The V and J ends lost 0 bases and 5 bases respectively, with 10 bases between them. CDR3: CASSQDTGRTEAFF. CDR3 DNA sequence: TGTGCCAGCAGCCAAGATACAGGGCGGACTGAAGCTTTCTTT.

This chain joins TRBV6-5 and TRBJ1-3; D remains ambiguous. The CDR3 runs to 15 residues. In germline, CDR1 is MNHEY, CDR2 SVGAGI. Trimming removed 7 bases at V and 0 bases at J, with 13 bases between. The CDR3 here is CASTAAVNSGNTIYF. CDR3 DNA sequence: TGTGCCAGCACTGCGGCCGTCAACTCTGGAAACACCATATATTTT.

The rearrangement links TRBV21-1 to TRBJ2-5; the table's TRBD2 call for D was not verified on the DNA. TRBV21-1 is classified as a pseudogene. The CDR3 spans 16 residues. The CDR3: CASSTRESGYQETQYF. CDR3 nucleotide sequence: TGTGCCAGCAGCACAAGGGAGAGTGGGTACCAAGAGACCCAGTACTTC.

The chain is built from TRBV7-2 and TRBJ1-5; D might be TRBD1 (5 bases). Trimming left V 1 base short and J 7 bases short, with 14 bases between. CDR1 is SGHTA and CDR2 is FQGNSA in the germline V gene. This CDR3 spans 15 amino acids. In DNA form, the CDR3 reads TGTGCCAGCAGCTTAGGTCCAGGGCTGGGGCAGCCCCAGCATTTT. Encoded protein: CASSLGPGLGQPQHF. Using reference TRBV7-2 and TRBJ1-5 for the parts outside the CDR3, the full variable domain is GAGVSQSPSNKVTEKGKDVELRCDPISGHTALYWYRQSLGQGLEFLIYFQGNSAPDKSGLPSDRFSAERTGGSVSTLTIQRTQQEDSAVYLCASSLGPGLGQPQHFGDGTRLSIL.

The V and J genes are TRBV2 and TRBJ2-7, with TRBD2 matching 12 bases. The CDR3 totals 14 residues. Trimming took 6 bases from V and 4 from J; bases not matched to a gene: 4. The germline gives CDR1 SNHLY, CDR2 FYNNEI. CDR3 residues: CASSRLAGDYEQYF. The CDR3 DNA sequence: TGTGCCAGCAGCCGACTAGCGGGGGATTACGAGCAGTACTTC. Full variable domain (outside the CDR3, taken from reference TRBV2 and TRBJ2-7): EPEVTQTPSHQVTQMGQEVILRCVPISNHLYFYWYRQILGQKVEFLVSFYNNEISEKSEIFDDQFSVERPDGSNFTLKIRSTKLEDSAMYFCASSRLAGDYEQYFGPGTRLTVT.

This chain joins TRBV28 and TRBJ1-1; 8 bases align to TRBD1. Germline V gene lookup returns CDR1 MDHEN and CDR2 SYDVKM. The V and J ends lost 3 bases and 0 bases, in that order; junction bases with no gene match: 3. The CDR3 is made up of 15 amino acids. The CDR3 reads CASSLTGVLNTEAFF. The CDR3 DNA follows: TGTGCCAGCAGTTTGACAGGGGTTTTGAACACTGAAGCTTTCTTT.

This sequence joins TRBV12-3 or TRBV12-4 and TRBJ2-7, with 7 bases identical to TRBD1. After removal of 1 base from V and 12 bases from J, the junction contained 9 bases not matched to a gene. The CDR3 contains 13 residues. The CDR3 DNA reads TGTGCCAGCAGTTTAGTGGACAGGTTGACTGTGTACTTC. Translation: CASSLVDRLTVYF.

This chain links TRBV7-8 with TRBJ1-3; D uncertain. This CDR3 is 13 amino acids long. The germline CDR1 and CDR2 sequences are SGHVS and FQNEAQ. V gave up 3 bases and J gave up 7 bases, with 10 bases separating them. The CDR3 region is CASSLDSDNTIYF. In DNA, the CDR3 is TGTGCCAGCAGCTTGGACTCTGACAACACCATATATTTT.

The genes are TRBV6-5 and TRBJ2-3; 7 nucleotides agree with TRBD2. The germline gives CDR1 MNHEY, CDR2 SVGAGI. The CDR3 is 16 residues long. V lost 4 bases, J lost 5 bases, and 12 bases stayed unmatched. The CDR3 nucleotides are TGTGCCAGCAGTTCATGGGGGGGTAAGGGAGAAGATACGCAGTATTTT. It encodes CASSSWGGKGEDTQYF.

V is TRBV3-1 (or the pseudogene TRBV3-2) and J is TRBJ2-5; D not certain. The germline V gene has CDR1 LGHDT and CDR2 YNNKEL (reference sequence). The V and J ends lost 5 bases and 10 bases respectively, with 11 bases between them. The CDR3 totals 11 residues. The CDR3 here is CASSFRRGQYF. The CDR3 bases are TGTGCCAGCAGCTTCCGGCGCGGCCAGTACTTC.